The 18 T cell receptor beta chains reported below all come from one sample, sequenced in a study of T-cell memory formation after mild COVID-19 (dated by TCRdb to the early 2020s). Libraries were prepared through 5' RACE. Instrument used: Illumina NovaSeq 6000. TCRdb reworked the public reads: Q25 trimming with fastp, MiXCR clone assembly, productive beta chains retained. Rows merge per CDR3 protein into single entries with the most common DNA and genes. For this sample the table gives about 240,000 distinct CDR3 sequences, of which 8% to 9.5% were detected only once. The ten largest clonotypes hold 20% to 25% of the sample. Sequenced material: PBMCs or a T cell subset sorted from them (not recorded which). Receptors were obtained from a man aged 18 to 30 who had mild COVID-19 (a few samples of this study predate the infection). The sample titles of this study are shuffled in the database, so cell type and time point are left out; the donor was told from shared clones.

This clonotype occurred many times. The gene calls are TRBV12-3 or TRBV12-4 and TRBJ2-1; 9 bases align to TRBD1. The CDR3 runs 15 residues. Trimming removed 6 bases from V and 6 bases from J; junction bases left unmatched: 9. The DNA of the CDR3 is TGTGCCAGCAGCTTACCGGGACAGGGTAGCAATGAGCAGTTCTTC. It is translated as CASSLPGQGSNEQFF.

This clonotype was detected only a few times. This sequence joins TRBV10-1 and TRBJ2-4, with D perhaps TRBD1 or TRBD2 (7 bases each). This CDR3 is 19 amino acids long. Deletions cut 9 bases from V and 0 bases from J, with 27 bases between. Per germline, CDR1 WNHNN and CDR2 SYGVQD (reference sequence). The CDR3 nucleotides read TGCGCCAGTCTCAACCAGGGGGGGCCATCATCCGTAGCCAAAAACATTCAGTACTTC. The encoded protein is CASLNQGGPSSVAKNIQYF.

The table lists this clonotype with a few counts. The CDR3 loop is CSVKRPGQTSYEQYV. DNA of the CDR3: TGCAGTGTTAAACGCCCCGGACAGACGTCTTACGAGCAGTACGTC. V and J are TRBV20-1 and TRBJ2-7; a possible D gene is TRBD1 (6 bases). V was trimmed by 7 bases and J by 4 bases, leaving 23 bases between them. This CDR3 has 15 residues. CDR1 and CDR2 (germline): DFQATT, SNEGSKA (reference sequence).

This clonotype was observed a handful of times. CDR3 in amino acids: CASSRTMADYGYTF. CDR3 DNA: TGTGCCAGCAGCCGCACCATGGCGGACTATGGCTACACCTTC. V gene TRBV14 combines with J gene TRBJ1-2; D gene ambiguous. CDR1 and CDR2 (germline): SGHDN, FVKESK. This CDR3 contains 14 residues. V lost 4 bases and J 3 bases, leaving 12 bases between the germline ends.

V is TRBV7-3 and J is TRBJ1-1; 7 bases are a match to TRBD1. CDR1 and CDR2 (germline): SGHTA, FQGTGA. The J segment lost 6 bases and the V segment lost 4 bases, leaving 8 bases of the junction unmatched. The CDR3 has 14 residues. CDR3 sequence reads: CASSYYRGGAEAFF. CDR3 nucleotides: TGTGCCAGCAGCTACTACAGGGGAGGCGCTGAAGCTTTCTTT.

This clonotype was observed a few times. The rearrangement joins TRBV5-1 to TRBJ1-2; tentative D call: TRBD1 (5 bases). V was clipped by 4 bases and J by 8 bases, with 18 bases between them. This CDR3 has 14 amino acids. Per germline, CDR1 SGHRS and CDR2 YFSETQ. The chain's CDR3 is CASSPAGGGRGYTF. The CDR3 region has the DNA TGCGCCAGCAGCCCCGCCGGGGGGGGAAGAGGCTACACCTTC. The whole variable domain, remainder taken from reference TRBV5-1 and TRBJ1-2, is KAGVTQTPRYLIKTRGQQVTLSCSPISGHRSVSWYQQTPGQGLQFLFEYFSETQRNKGNFPGRFSGRQFSNSRSEMNVSTLELGDSALYLCASSPAGGGRGYTFGSGTRLTVV.

This clonotype has ten or more counts. DNA of the CDR3: TGTGCCAGCAGGAACACCGGGGAGCTGTTTTTT. Its protein is CASRNTGELFF. The chain employs TRBV12-3 or TRBV12-4 and TRBJ2-2; D gene unclear. V shed 6 bases and J shed 1 base, with 0 bases lying between them. The CDR3 is made up of 11 amino acids.

The chain links TRBV7-9 to TRBJ2-6; D is unresolved. Germline V CDR1 and CDR2: SEHNR, FQNEAQ (reference sequence). There are 13 residues in the CDR3. The germline V and J ends were trimmed by 8 bases and 1 base, with 6 bases remaining between them. This CDR3 reads CASEVSGANVLTF. In nucleotides, the CDR3 is TGTGCCAGCGAGGTGTCTGGGGCCAACGTCCTGACTTTC.

The chain carries TRBV5-4 and TRBJ2-3; possibly TRBD2 for D (5 bases). Germline values: CDR1 SGHNT, CDR2 YYREEE (reference sequence). With 2 bases removed from V and 2 bases from J, the gap between germline ends came to 12 bases. This CDR3 spans 15 amino acids. The CDR3 DNA follows: TGTGCCAGCAGCTTTGACTATACCAACACAGATACGCAGTATTTT. Amino acids: CASSFDYTNTDTQYF.

This clonotype was seen more than once but under ten times. This chain links TRBV5-1 with TRBJ2-7, with unresolved D. With 5 bases removed from V and 5 bases from J, the gap between germline ends came to 17 bases. Germline V gives CDR1 SGHRS, CDR2 YFSETQ. The length of the CDR3 is 14 residues. CDR3 coding DNA: TGCGCCAGCAGTGCCTTTGGGGAAGACAACGAGCAGTACTTC. The encoded protein is CASSAFGEDNEQYF.

This clonotype was seen only a few times. V and J are TRBV11-2 and TRBJ1-2; D not resolved. The CDR3 totals 12 residues. Looked up from germline, CDR1 is SGHAT and CDR2 is FQNNGV. V lost 6 bases and J 5 bases, leaving 10 bases between the germline ends. CDR3 nucleotide sequence: TGTGCCAGCAGTCCACTTCTTTATGGCTACACCTTC. Its protein product is CASSPLLYGYTF.

As to this clonotype: Compared with germline, one end of the junction differs, possibly owing to a read error. The chain joins TRBV12-3 or TRBV12-4 to TRBJ2-2; unclear D gene. The CDR3 spans 13 residues. Here the CDR3 DNA reads TGTGACAGCAGGCCCCAGAGTGCCGGGGAGCTGTTTTTT. This sequence encodes CDSRPQSAGELFF.

This clonotype was observed a handful of times. V gene TRBV3-1 combines with J gene TRBJ1-5, with D unresolved. Germline V CDR1 and CDR2: LGHDT, YNNKEL (reference sequence). V was shortened by 1 base and J by 4 bases, with 11 bases between the two germline ends. This CDR3 has 15 residues. CDR3 residues: CASSQGDSGNQPQHF. CDR3 sequence (DNA): TGTGCCAGCAGCCAAGGGGATTCTGGGAATCAGCCCCAGCATTTT.

The J gene is TRBJ1-5, the V gene TRBV12-3 or TRBV12-4, with no clear D. CDR3 length: 13 amino acids. V lost 6 bases to trimming and J lost 8 bases, with 14 bases between them. The CDR3 DNA reads TGTGCCAGCAGGGCAGAGGGTCCAGAGCCCCAGCATTTT. Translation gives CASRAEGPEPQHF.

This clonotype appeared a few times. The chain couples TRBV11-2 to TRBJ1-5; D not resolved. The germline gives CDR1 SGHAT, CDR2 FQNNGV. This CDR3 comprises 14 residues. V was pared by 5 bases and J by 7 bases, with 15 bases between. CDR3 sequence reads: CASSPGSSRQPQHF. The CDR3 DNA reads as TGTGCCAGCAGCCCTGGGAGCAGTCGGCAGCCCCAGCATTTT.

This clonotype was recorded at least ten times. V gene TRBV5-1 combines with J gene TRBJ1-2; D is perhaps TRBD1 (5 bases). The CDR3 loop spans 14 amino acids. Germline values: CDR1 SGHRS, CDR2 YFSETQ. Trimming shortened V by 3 bases and J by 0 bases, and 9 bases separated the two germline ends. The CDR3 protein is CASSSGGTNYGYTF. The CDR3 DNA is TGCGCCAGCAGCTCGGGGGGGACTAACTATGGCTACACCTTC.

The sample holds many counts of this clonotype. The V and J genes are TRBV7-2 and TRBJ2-3; 7 nucleotides align to TRBD1. The germline CDR1 and CDR2 sequences are SGHTA and FQGNSA. The V and J ends lost 5 bases and 2 bases, in that order; junction bases with no gene match: 7. The CDR3 sequence is 15 residues long. For the CDR3, the DNA is TGTGCCAGCAGCCCCCAGACAGGGCCCACAGATACGCAGTATTTT. Translated, it gives CASSPQTGPTDTQYF.

This clonotype was found a few times. The CDR3, as DNA: TGCGCCAGTCTCTCGGTAGAGAGGACCGGGGAGCTGTTTTTT. It is translated as CASLSVERTGELFF. This rearrangement joins TRBV5-1 to TRBJ2-2; D gene ambiguous. CDR1 is SGHRS and CDR2 is YFSETQ in the germline V gene. V dropped 8 bases and J dropped 5 bases, with 16 bases sitting between them. This CDR3 has 14 residues.